The rows below give T cell receptor beta chains drawn from one sample of a study of blood T cell repertoires in COVID-19. Libraries were prepared by immunoSEQ multiplex PCR; TCRdb keeps only in-frame clonotypes and omits some of them. The data contain approximately 480,000 clones, roughly 87% of them singletons. The specimen sequenced was PBMCs or T cells enriched from blood (not recorded which). Source of these receptors: a woman younger than 35 who had recovered from COVID-19. The CDR3 runs from the conserved cysteine through the conserved F or W. The D gene is left open where the match is weak. Size values are once, few and many counts, or a class for expanded clones, and some rows have none.

TRBV5-5	-	TRBJ1-1	-	CASSFEGYTEAFF	TGTGCCAGCAGCTTCGAGGGTTACACTGAAGCTTTCTTT
TRBV2	-	TRBJ2-7	-	CASSADRSSYEQYF	TGTGCCAGCAGCGCTGACAGGTCTAGCTACGAGCAGTACTTC
TRBV6-5	-	TRBJ2-5	-	CASGGSAGNQETQYF	TGTGCCAGCGGGGGCTCCGCGGGTAACCAAGAGACCCAGTACTTC
TRBV18	-	TRBJ2-1	TRBD1	CASSPDRGWNNEQFF	TGTGCCAGCTCACCGGACAGGGGGTGGAACAATGAGCAGTTCTTC
TRBV5-5	-	TRBJ2-3	-	CASSLWIGEEDTQYF	TGTGCCAGCAGCTTGTGGATAGGGGAGGAGGATACGCAGTATTTT
TRBV11-3	-	TRBJ2-1	-	CASSFEGGYNEQFF	TGTGCCAGCAGCTTTGAGGGGGGGTACAATGAGCAGTTCTTC
TRBV7-6	-	TRBJ2-5	-	CASSLDYGAETQYF	TGTGCCAGCAGCTTAGACTATGGTGCGGAGACCCAGTACTTC
TRBV3-1/TRBV3-2	-	TRBJ1-6	TRBD1	CASSPTGTSPLHF	TGTGCCAGCAGCCCGACAGGGACTTCACCCCTCCACTTT
TRBV24-1	-	TRBJ2-7	TRBD1	CATSGNDRGSYEQYF	TGTGCCACCAGTGGTAACGACAGGGGATCCTACGAGCAGTACTTC
TRBV11-2	-	TRBJ1-1	-	CASKKEGAEAFF	TGTGCCAGCAAAAAGGAGGGAGCTGAAGCTTTCTTT
TRBV12-3/TRBV12-4	-	TRBJ2-4	-	CASSFLLTNIQYF	TGTGCCAGCAGTTTTCTGCTAACAAACATTCAGTACTTC
TRBV4-1	-	TRBJ1-2	-	CASSQEQGYYGYTF	TGCGCCAGCAGCCAAGAACAGGGTTACTATGGCTACACCTTC
TRBV6-5	-	TRBJ1-1	TRBD1	CASSYGRQGYEAFF	TGTGCCAGCAGTTACGGTCGACAGGGATACGAAGCTTTCTTT
TRBV7-3	-	TRBJ1-2	-	CASSSTGLGGYTF	TGTGCCAGCAGCTCAACAGGTCTAGGTGGCTACACCTTC
TRBV2	-	TRBJ1-2	TRBD1	CASARRDRGPFYYGYTF	TGTGCCAGCGCCCGGCGGGACAGGGGGCCGTTTTACTATGGCTACACCTTC
TRBV5-1	few	TRBJ1-2	TRBD1	CASSPGTGVYGYTF	TGCGCCAGCAGCCCCGGGACAGGCGTCTATGGCTACACCTTC
TRBV3-1/TRBV3-2	-	TRBJ1-4	-	CASSPSLGAEKLFF	TGTGCCAGCAGCCCATCCTTGGGGGCGGAAAAACTGTTTTTT
TRBV5-1	-	TRBJ2-1	-	CASSGQVFNEQFF	TGCGCCAGCAGTGGGCAGGTCTTCAATGAGCAGTTCTTC
TRBV2	once	TRBJ2-2	TRBD2	CASSESISGGYTGELFF	TGTGCCAGCAGTGAAAGCATTAGCGGGGGCTACACCGGGGAGCTGTTTTTT
TRBV7-2	-	TRBJ2-7	TRBD2	CASSLAAGGTYEQYF	TGTGCCAGCAGCTTAGCCGCGGGGGGGACCTACGAGCAGTACTTC
TRBV6-5	-	TRBJ2-6	-	CASTHRRSGANVLTF	TGTGCCAGCACCCATCGGAGATCTGGGGCCAACGTCCTGACTTTC
TRBV28	-	TRBJ2-3	TRBD2	CASIPLGVAGRDTQYF	TGTGCCAGCATCCCCTTGGGAGTAGCGGGGAGGGATACGCAGTATTTT
TRBV5-5	-	TRBJ1-5	TRBD1	CASSPLGTVHNQPQHF	TGTGCCAGCAGCCCCCTCGGGACAGTGCACAATCAGCCCCAGCATTTT
TRBV5-4	-	TRBJ1-2	-	CALSLEEHYGYTF	TGTGCCCTCAGTCTGGAGGAGCACTATGGCTACACCTTC
TRBV18	-	TRBJ2-3	-	CASSPRPAGSTDTQYF	TGTGCCAGCTCACCACGTCCCGCGGGAAGCACAGATACGCAGTATTTT
TRBV18	-	TRBJ2-7	-	CASSPGLAGTSYEQYF	TGTGCCAGCTCACCAGGGCTGGCCGGGACAAGCTACGAGCAGTACTTC
TRBV28	-	TRBJ2-1	TRBD2	CASSPAREVNEQFF	TGTGCCAGCAGTCCCGCCCGGGAGGTAAATGAGCAGTTCTTC
TRBV5-5	-	TRBJ2-3	TRBD1	CASSFTGDADTQYF	TGTGCCAGCAGCTTCACAGGGGACGCCGATACGCAGTATTTT
TRBV6-2/TRBV6-3	-	TRBJ2-7	-	CASSLHYEQYF	TGTGCCAGCAGTTTACACTACGAGCAGTACTTC
TRBV28	few	TRBJ2-3	-	CASRESENTQYF	TGTGCCAGCAGGGAAAGCGAGAATACGCAGTATTTT
TRBV2	once	TRBJ1-4	-	CASLISANEKLFF	TGTGCCAGCCTCATCAGCGCAAATGAAAAACTGTTTTTT
TRBV5-1	-	TRBJ1-2	-	CASSLSAGTYGYTF	TGCGCCAGCAGCTTATCTGCAGGAACCTATGGCTACACCTTC
TRBV5-1	-	TRBJ2-7	-	CASSLPSTVDEQYF	TGCGCCAGCAGCTTGCCTTCGACAGTAGACGAGCAGTACTTC
TRBV2	-	TRBJ1-5	-	CASSGLGRGAPQHF	TGTGCCAGCAGTGGATTAGGCCGCGGTGCGCCCCAGCATTTT
TRBV2	few	TRBJ1-6	TRBD1	CATARQGYNSPLHF	TGTGCCACCGCAAGACAGGGATATAATTCACCCCTCCACTTT
TRBV30	once	TRBJ2-7	TRBD2	CAWRAPGGAEQYF	TGTGCCTGGCGAGCCCCGGGGGGAGCCGAGCAGTACTTC
TRBV28	once	TRBJ1-6	-	CASRGPDSPLHF	TGTGCCAGCAGGGGCCCCGATTCACCCCTCCACTTT
TRBV7-2	-	TRBJ2-2	TRBD2	CASSSTSGGNGELFF	TGTGCCAGCAGCTCGACTAGCGGGGGGAACGGGGAGCTGTTTTTT
TRBV6-5	-	TRBJ1-6	-	CASSYSARSLSPLHF	TGTGCCAGCAGTTACTCGGCCAGGTCCCTTTCACCCCTCCACTTT
TRBV9	-	TRBJ1-5	-	CASSQRPGEPQHF	TGTGCCAGCTCCCAGAGGCCCGGGGAGCCCCAGCATTTT
TRBV5-1	-	TRBJ1-3	TRBD1	CASSSGQGSRNTIYF	TGCGCCAGCAGCTCCGGACAGGGAAGTCGAAACACCATATATTTT
TRBV7-8	-	TRBJ1-1	-	CASSLIEAEAFF	TGTGCCAGCAGCTTGATAGAGGCTGAAGCTTTCTTT
TRBV11-2	-	TRBJ2-1	-	CASSLGQGTYNEQFF	TGTGCCAGCAGCTTAGGGCAGGGGACGTACAATGAGCAGTTCTTC
TRBV5-6	-	TRBJ2-5	TRBD2	CASSRTSGGVRTQYF	TGTGCCAGCAGCAGGACTAGCGGGGGGGTCCGGACCCAGTACTTC
TRBV2	-	TRBJ2-3	-	CASTSGTDTQYF	TGTGCCAGCACGTCGGGGACAGATACGCAGTATTTT
TRBV3-1/TRBV3-2	-	TRBJ1-1	TRBD1	CASSFTGGTEAFF	TGTGCCAGCAGCTTTACAGGGGGCACTGAAGCTTTCTTT
TRBV7-8	-	TRBJ1-1	TRBD1	CASRDRVGGTEAFF	TGTGCCAGCAGGGACAGGGTTGGGGGCACTGAAGCTTTCTTT
TRBV3-1/TRBV3-2	-	TRBJ1-1	-	CASSQDGLTGGPNTEAFF	TGTGCCAGCAGCCAAGATGGACTGACAGGCGGGCCGAACACTGAAGCTTTCTTT
TRBV6-5	-	TRBJ1-6	TRBD1	CASSLDRDNSPLHF	TGTGCCAGCAGCCTGGACAGGGATAATTCACCCCTCCACTTT
TRBV28	few	TRBJ2-5	TRBD2	CASSPSGGPETQYF	TGTGCCAGCAGCCCCTCGGGGGGGCCAGAGACCCAGTACTTC
TRBV6-6	-	TRBJ1-2	-	CASSPGITNPEGRNGYTF	TGTGCCAGCAGTCCCGGAATAACTAATCCCGAGGGCCGAAATGGCTACACCTTC
TRBV19	-	TRBJ1-6	-	CASSMTDNSPLHF	TGTGCCAGTAGTATGACAGACAATTCACCCCTCCACTTT
TRBV28	-	TRBJ2-7	-	CASRRPGLYGEQYF	TGTGCCAGCAGGCGTCCCGGACTATATGGCGAGCAGTACTTC
TRBV19	-	TRBJ1-1	-	CASSISRASTGNTEAFF	TGTGCCAGTAGTATATCGAGGGCGTCGACTGGGAACACTGAAGCTTTCTTT
TRBV3-1/TRBV3-2	-	TRBJ1-1	-	CASSQIQGTEAFF	TGTGCCAGCAGCCAAATTCAGGGCACTGAAGCTTTCTTT
TRBV2	-	TRBJ1-4	TRBD1	CASRDRGEKLFF	TGTGCCAGTAGGGACAGGGGTGAAAAACTGTTTTTT
TRBV9	-	TRBJ1-2	-	CASSRLRGYTF	TGTGCCAGCAGTAGACTAAGGGGCTACACCTTC
TRBV19	-	TRBJ1-1	TRBD1	CASSSGAGQGTEAFF	TGTGCCAGTAGTAGCGGGGCCGGACAGGGCACTGAAGCTTTCTTT
TRBV5-1	-	TRBJ2-5	TRBD2	CASSLSGEGPAQETQYF	TGCGCCAGCAGTTTATCCGGGGAGGGGCCGGCCCAAGAGACCCAGTACTTC
TRBV7-9	-	TRBJ1-2	TRBD1	CASSLPTGGETIGYTF	TGTGCCAGCAGCCTTCCGACAGGGGGCGAAACGATTGGCTACACCTTC